The 16 T cell receptor beta chains given below trace back to one sample, sequenced in a study of beta chain features in type 1 diabetes. Their cognate antigens are unknown. Points from the study as a whole: All four CD4+ subsets of Type 1 diabetes patients contained TCRB CDR3s that were moderately but significantly shorter.

Expressed TCRB transcripts got sequenced, as all isolated RNA was reverse transcribed. Method: immunoSEQ multiplex PCR; TCRdb's copy keeps in-frame clones and lacks some. Of more than 95,000 clones in the sample, around 15% were seen once. Sequencing used central memory CD4+ T cells from blood. These receptors originate from a young man with type 1 diabetes.

The V and J genes are TRBV29-1 and TRBJ1-4, with D possibly being TRBD1 (5 bases). Trimming cost V 6 bases and J 5 bases, with 16 bases left between them. From germline, CDR1 is SQVTM and CDR2 ANQGSEA. The length of the CDR3 is 14 residues. The CDR3 loop reads CSVRLGADNEKLFF. The CDR3 DNA sequence: TGCAGCGTCCGTCTAGGGGCAGACAATGAAAAACTGTTTTTT.

This clone was detected a few times. The CDR3 sequence: CASSHEERGGETQYF. The CDR3, as DNA: TGTGCCAGCAGCCATGAAGAGCGGGGAGGGGAGACCCAGTACTTC. This chain joins TRBV4-2 and TRBJ2-5; 7 nucleotides match TRBD2. J was trimmed by 5 bases and V by 3 bases; bases with no gene match: 9. The CDR3 is 15 residues long. Per germline, CDR1 LGHNA and CDR2 YNFKEQ.

The chain links TRBV11-3 to TRBJ2-7; perhaps TRBD1 as D (6 bases). V lost 5 bases to trimming and J lost 7 bases, with 15 bases between them. Looked up from germline, CDR1 is SGHNT and CDR2 is YENEEA. This CDR3 is 13 amino acids long. CDR3 sequence (DNA): TGTGCCAGCAGCCTCGGACAGACACAGGAGCAGTACTTC. Its protein is CASSLGQTQEQYF.

The chain uses TRBV6-1 and TRBJ2-1; perhaps D is TRBD1 or TRBD2 (5 bases each). V was cut by 2 bases and J by 4 bases, with 21 bases left in between. Per germline, CDR1 MNHNS and CDR2 SASEGT. The CDR3 runs to 18 residues. CDR3 sequence reads: CASSERLGRPNDYNEQFF. DNA for the CDR3: TGTGCCAGCAGTGAACGGCTGGGACGCCCAAACGATTACAATGAGCAGTTCTTC.

As for this clone: With only one base between it and a far larger clone, this is likely a read error. The V and J genes are TRBV30 and TRBJ2-1; a weak D match, TRBD2 (6 bases). The CDR3 is 14 amino acids. The germline gives CDR1 GTSNPN, CDR2 SVGIG (reference sequence). CDR3 residues: CAWSVGLATDEQLF. The CDR3 nucleotides read TGTGCCTGGAGTGTCGGCCTAGCGACGGATGAGCAGCTCTTC.

This clone has only a few counts. The gene calls are TRBV5-6 and TRBJ2-7, with 10 bases fitting TRBD2. The V gene end was trimmed by 2 bases and the J gene end by 2 bases; junction bases not matched to a gene: 4. Germline assignment: CDR1 SGHDT and CDR2 YYEEEE. The CDR3 contains 15 residues. DNA for the CDR3: TGTGCCAGCAGCTTAGGGACTAGCGCACCCTACGAGCAGTACTTC. Translation gives CASSLGTSAPYEQYF.

This clone was counted a few times. This rearrangement joins TRBV5-4 to TRBJ2-3; a weak D match, TRBD1 (6 bases). Germline V gene lookup returns CDR1 SGHNT and CDR2 YYREEE (reference sequence). CDR3 length equals 14 residues. V was pared by 4 bases and J by 0 bases, with 9 bases between. The CDR3 sequence is CASSQGGSTDTQYF. The CDR3 DNA sequence: TGTGCCAGCAGCCAAGGGGGTAGCACAGATACGCAGTATTTT.

V and J are TRBV5-1 and TRBJ2-3; 7 nucleotides align to TRBD1. With 5 bases clipped from V and 5 bases from J, the junction kept 8 bases outside the gene matches. The CDR3 has 14 amino acids. In germline, CDR1 is SGHRS, CDR2 YFSETQ. The CDR3 sequence: CASSGGQEKDTQYF. The CDR3 coding sequence is TGCGCCAGCAGTGGTGGACAGGAGAAAGATACGCAGTATTTT. The variable domain in full, with the rest retrieved from reference TRBV5-1 and TRBJ2-3, is KAGVTQTPRYLIKTRGQQVTLSCSPISGHRSVSWYQQTPGQGLQFLFEYFSETQRNKGNFPGRFSGRQFSNSRSEMNVSTLELGDSALYLCASSGGQEKDTQYFGPGTRLTVL.

The gene calls are TRBV14 and TRBJ2-7; TRBD1 aligns across 9 bases. This CDR3 contains 15 residues. The junction had 4 bases not matched to a gene; V was cut back by 2 bases and J by 2 bases. The V gene's germline CDR1 is SGHDN and CDR2 FVKESK. As DNA, the CDR3 is TGTGCCAGCAGCCAAACGGGACAGGGTGCCTACGAGCAGTACTTC. This codes for CASSQTGQGAYEQYF.

CDR3: CASRLAGLADTQYF. CDR3 nucleotide sequence: TGCGCCAGCCGGCTAGCGGGGCTCGCAGATACGCAGTATTTT. The chain combines TRBV5-1 with TRBJ2-3; 9 nucleotides match TRBD2. J was trimmed by 4 bases and V by 7 bases; bases with no gene match: 7. Per the germline V gene, CDR1 is SGHRS and CDR2 is YFSETQ. The CDR3 covers 14 residues. The entire variable domain, with the rest obtained from reference TRBV5-1 and TRBJ2-3, is as follows: KAGVTQTPRYLIKTRGQQVTLSCSPISGHRSVSWYQQTPGQGLQFLFEYFSETQRNKGNFPGRFSGRQFSNSRSEMNVSTLELGDSALYLCASRLAGLADTQYFGPGTRLTVL.

This clone was counted ten times or more. The chain links TRBV7-9 to TRBJ2-1, with 7 bases lining up with TRBD2. There are 12 residues in the CDR3. V trimming: 5 bases; J trimming: 10 bases; junction bases outside the gene matches: 5. CDR1 SEHNR and CDR2 FQNEAQ come from the germline V gene (reference sequence). The CDR3 nucleotides are TGTGCCAGCAGCCTTCAGGGACTAGAGCAGTTCTTC. Its translation is CASSLQGLEQFF.

Only a few counts were recorded for this clone. The chain recombines TRBV20-1 with TRBJ2-7, with 8 nucleotides matching TRBD2. Germline CDR1 reads DFQATT; CDR2 reads SNEGSKA (reference sequence). After removal of 5 bases from V and 12 bases from J, the junction contained 9 bases not matched to a gene. This CDR3 comprises 11 residues. The CDR3 sequence is CSAPLRTSTYF. In DNA, the CDR3 is TGCAGTGCTCCGCTTCGGACTAGCACGTACTTC.

This clone was seen a handful of times. The gene calls are TRBV7-2 and TRBJ2-3; D call uncertain. CDR1 is SGHTA and CDR2 is FQGNSA in the germline V gene. Trimming took off 3 bases at V and 2 bases at J, with 9 bases between the two ends. CDR3 length equals 14 residues. CDR3 sequence (DNA): TGTGCCAGCAGCTTTCAAGAGCTCACAGATACGCAGTATTTT. It yields the protein CASSFQELTDTQYF.

The V call is TRBV18, the J call TRBJ2-5; the D is unclear. This CDR3 region has 13 residues. The V gene's germline CDR1 is KGHSH and CDR2 LQKENI. Between the trimmed V and J ends, which lost 2 bases and 5 bases, there was a span of 9 bases. CDR3 nucleotides: TGTGCCAGCTCACCAGCGAAAGGGGAGACCCAGTACTTC. This encodes CASSPAKGETQYF.

This clone was observed a few times. The chain links TRBV7-2 to TRBJ1-3, with TRBD1 matching over 7 bases. Trimming took 5 bases from V and 4 from J; bases not matched to a gene: 5. Germline V lookup: CDR1 SGHTA, CDR2 FQGNSA. The CDR3 spans 14 residues. This CDR3 is CASSMTGFGNTIYF. DNA of the CDR3: TGTGCCAGCAGCATGACAGGGTTCGGAAACACCATATATTTT.

The CDR3 sequence is CAWRPSGGYFNEQFF. The CDR3 DNA sequence: TGTGCCTGGAGGCCTAGCGGGGGGTATTTCAATGAGCAGTTCTTC. V usage is TRBV30 and J usage is TRBJ2-1; TRBD2 matches at 11 bases. V was pared by 3 bases and J by 6 bases, with 7 bases of the junction left unmatched. Germline V lookup: CDR1 GTSNPN, CDR2 SVGIG (reference sequence). The CDR3 is 15 amino acids.